This T cell receptor beta chain is from a study of regulatory T cells in long-lasting Graves disease (dated by TCRdb to 2020 to 2023). About the full investigation: Antithyroid drugs had been taken for less than 3 months by newly diagnosed Graves' disease patients. Persistent Graves' disease patients were compared with newly diagnosed Graves' disease patients by peripheral blood TCR sequencing and RNA sequencing. The study was registered as a clinical trial and conducted in China. A total of about 33 samples underwent TCR sequencing, from about 13 patients with persistent Graves' disease and 20 or so patients with newly diagnosed Graves' disease. Overall results and qualifications from the work: As a limitation, the authors acknowledged that the small sample size may reduce accuracy. Persistent disease showed preferential use of TRBV28, TRBJ1-2 and TRBJ2-5, whereas newly diagnosed disease favored TRBV20-1 and TRBJ2-1. The study examined only peripheral blood because the primary lesion, thyroid tissue, could not be accessed. A larger number of public clonotypes was shared among persistent patients (more than 2,500) than among newly diagnosed patients (approximately 930). Compared with newly diagnosed patients, patients with persistent Graves' disease had lower TCR Shannon entropy and fewer highly expanded clones, which suggests clonal expansion. Sequencing and analysis were limited to the TCR beta chain.

What the time point label conveys for this sample: newly diagnosed GD, antithyroid drugs for less than 3 months. RNA was extracted from PBMCs in TRIzol for both TCR sequencing and RNA sequencing. The diagnosis of Graves' disease was made according to American Thyroid Association guidelines. Patients for the study were recruited at an endocrinology department in Xi'an, China. Each patient gave 7 to 9.5 milliliters of peripheral blood, collected in an EDTA anticoagulant tube. PBMCs were isolated by Ficoll Paque Plus density gradient separation without further T cell sorting. An Agilent 2100 Bioanalyzer and agarose gel were used to check RNA quality, while a NanoDrop 2000 measured RNA concentration. V is pruned by 5 bases and J by 5 bases, leaving 20 bases of the junction without a gene match. The germline V gene supplies CDR1 SGHTA and CDR2 FQGTGA. CDR3 length: 18 amino acids, cysteine to phenylalanine. This entry keeps only the CDR3 DNA: 54 bases, framed from base 1.

This clonotype turned up a few times. Its antigen is currently not known. The input lacks base qualities; no much larger clone sits a single base away. Receptor amplification or capture employed multiplex PCR. The listed sequencing device is Illumina HiSeq 4000. To build TCR beta libraries, CDR3 regions were amplified by Arm-PCR using iRepertoire HTBI primers. Before sequencing, the PCR products underwent gel purification. The paper's processing steps were these. A total of under 80 TRBV and 14 TRBJ segments were identified across samples and were used for gene usage analysis of CDR3 amino acid clonotypes. COPE and FqMerger were used to merge filtered high-quality paired reads into contigs. BLAST was used to align contigs to the IMGT TRBV, TRBD and TRBJ reference genes, and CDR3 was defined following IMGT. Highly expanded clones were defined as clonotypes with a frequency above 0.1%. Repertoire diversity was measured by Shannon entropy, and V-J evenness by the Gini coefficient. Clonotypes shared by more than one individual were considered public. The public sequencing data were trimmed at Q25 with fastp and processed into clonotypes with MiXCR by TCRdb, which kept only in-frame beta chains. Each CDR3 protein appears once, grouped with its most common genes and DNA. These V and J calls rely on TCRdb rather than the paper's analysis. In this sample the table shows a few hundred thousand distinct CDR3 sequences, roughly 16% of which occur a single time. 20% to 25% of the sample belongs to the ten largest clones.

Separately, the same data were catalogued under a study of T cells in Graves' hyperthyroidism and ophthalmopathy. The second publication reports: A patient counted as having stable Graves' hyperthyroidism if no progression to ophthalmopathy occurred over 18 months of follow-up. Hyperthyroidism patients were aged 18 to 65 years and newly diagnosed, with disease duration of less than 2 months. Patients with uncontrolled infections, other autoimmune diseases, pregnancy or lactation were excluded. Clinical symptoms, serum thyroxine and TRAb, thyroid ultrasound, and orbital computed tomography formed the basis for the diagnoses. For the first round of RT-PCR on the TCR CDR3, the HTBI primer set was used together with the Qiagen OneStep RT-PCR kit. Most expanded thyroid clonotypes (frequency above 0.001) were also detected in blood, a finding suggesting that blood repertoires may reflect thyroid immune responses. In cross-validation, a model built on a 13 V-J signature told ophthalmopathy apart from stable hyperthyroidism with roughly 87% sensitivity and around 83% specificity, and in testing the same model reached 80%/75%. In validation, the model predicted progression to ophthalmopathy with approximately 71% sensitivity and roughly 75% specificity, a median of roughly seven months before onset. A discovery cohort of roughly 96 patients, about 40 with Graves' ophthalmopathy and approximately 55 with stable Graves' hyperthyroidism, was used to find distinguishing TCR V-J signatures. Whether ophthalmopathy could be predicted prospectively was tested in an independent validation cohort made up of 18 hyperthyroidism patients plus 17 patients who later progressed to ophthalmopathy. The roughly 91 discovery patients were randomly split 7:3 into training and test sets. The study also compared thyroid tissue and blood T-cell repertoires from 6 or 7 Graves' hyperthyroidism patients. Following sampling, methimazole starting at 30 mg daily was given to hyperthyroidism patients, and high-dose intravenous methylprednisolone was given to ophthalmopathy patients. Libraries were constructed in a second round of multiplex PCR, after which size selection and purification were performed. The libraries were sequenced on an Illumina HiSeq2000 using paired-end 100 bp reads. SOAPnuke was used to process the raw data, throwing out any read that contained adapters or uncalled bases, had a mean Phred below 15, or lacked an exact constant-primer or identifier match. COPE v1.2.5 was used to merge the high-quality paired reads, and each unique nucleotide sequence was defined as a clonotype. MiTCR v1.1 was used to align the clonotypes against IMGT TRBV, TRBD and TRBJ reference segments. Analysis was restricted to V-J combinations with a frequency above 0.0001, which covered about 99% of repertoires. The TCS score was defined as F50 (clonal expansion) divided by E x V (chaos), with BLOSUM62-based TCRdist calculated between CDR3 peptides within each V-J. Welch's t-statistics and random forest reduced roughly 530 V-J features to roughly 13, which were used in a naive Bayes classifier (R e1071). No statistical method was used to set the sample size in advance, and investigators knew the group allocation. The paper reports TCR Vbeta CDR3 sequencing of some 140 peripheral blood samples: some 41 ophthalmopathy, under 85 hyperthyroidism and some 17 progressor patients.

The V and J segments used are TRBV7-3 and TRBJ2-7, with 8 bases matching TRBD2. The starting material was peripheral blood mononuclear cells (PBMCs), obtained at new diagnosis, from a patient treated with antithyroid drugs. This TCR came from a woman aged 18 to 35 with Graves disease. Donor details come from another sample of the same person, matched by shared clones. The CDR3 amino acid sequence is: CASSLRPGLGFSRDEQYF. In nucleotides, the sequence is TGTGCCAGCAGCCTACGACCGGGACTAGGTTTTTCTCGGGACGAGCAGTACTTC.